This T cell receptor beta chain is drawn from a study of graft-versus-host responses after intestinal transplantation. Looking at the study overall: Grafts were multivisceral, liver-intestinal, or isolated intestinal.

The protocol was immunoSEQ multiplex PCR, while the TCRdb copy is restricted to in-frame clones and leaves out a portion. Among around 99,000 clones listed, just over 90% were seen once. Germline CDR1 and CDR2: SEHNR and FQNEAQ (reference sequence). V was trimmed by 1 base and J by 9 bases, leaving 9 bases between them. The CDR3 runs 12 residues. General study results and limits: Early declines in HvG clones that occurred post-transplant were associated with peak circulating GvH clone levels.

Points on this clone: Its matching antigen is unknown.

The V gene is TRBV7-9, the J gene TRBJ1-2, with D maybe TRBD1 (5 bases). The source was unstimulated CD8+ T cells sorted from spleen or lymph node cells, collected before intestinal transplant. The receptor's source is a human donor who received an intestinal transplant. CDR3 amino acids: CASSLGGGSYTF. The CDR3 DNA reads as TGTGCCAGCAGCTTAGGTGGGGGGAGCTACACCTTC.